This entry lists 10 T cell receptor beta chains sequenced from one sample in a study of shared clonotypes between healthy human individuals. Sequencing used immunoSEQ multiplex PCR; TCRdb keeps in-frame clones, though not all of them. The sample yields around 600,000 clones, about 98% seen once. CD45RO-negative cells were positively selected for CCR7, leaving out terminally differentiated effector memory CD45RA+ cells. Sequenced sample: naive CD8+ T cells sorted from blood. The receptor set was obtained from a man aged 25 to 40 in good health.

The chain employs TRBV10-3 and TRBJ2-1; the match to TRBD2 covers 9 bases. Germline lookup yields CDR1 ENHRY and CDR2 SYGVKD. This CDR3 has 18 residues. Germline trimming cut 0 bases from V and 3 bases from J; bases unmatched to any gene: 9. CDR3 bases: TGTGCCATCAGTGAGTCGGAGGTAGCGGGAGACATCTACAATGAGCAGTTCTTC. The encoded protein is CAISESEVAGDIYNEQFF.

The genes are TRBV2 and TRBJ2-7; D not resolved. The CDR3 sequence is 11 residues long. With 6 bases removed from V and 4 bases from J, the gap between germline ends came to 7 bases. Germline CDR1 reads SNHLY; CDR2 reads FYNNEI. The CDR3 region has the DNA TGTGCCAGCAGGGGGATGTACGAGCAGTACTTC. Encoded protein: CASRGMYEQYF.

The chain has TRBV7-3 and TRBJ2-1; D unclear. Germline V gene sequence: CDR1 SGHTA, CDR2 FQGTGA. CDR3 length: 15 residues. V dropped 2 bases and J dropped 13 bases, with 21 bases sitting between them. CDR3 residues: CASSLDLGQERHQFF. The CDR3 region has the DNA TGTGCCAGCAGCTTAGATTTGGGCCAAGAAAGGCATCAGTTCTTC. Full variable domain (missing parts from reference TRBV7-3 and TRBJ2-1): GAGVSQTPSNKVTEKGKYVELRCDPISGHTALYWYRQSLGQGPEFLIYFQGTGAADDSGLPNDRFFAVRPEGSVSTLKIQRTERGDSAVYLCASSLDLGQERHQFFGPGTRLTVL.

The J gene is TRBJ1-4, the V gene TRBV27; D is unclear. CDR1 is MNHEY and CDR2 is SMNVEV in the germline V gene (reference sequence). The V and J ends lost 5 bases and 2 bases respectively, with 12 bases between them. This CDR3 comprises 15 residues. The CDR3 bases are TGTGCCAGCAGTACGCTCGGCGGGACTAATGAAAAACTGTTTTTT. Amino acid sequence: CASSTLGGTNEKLFF.

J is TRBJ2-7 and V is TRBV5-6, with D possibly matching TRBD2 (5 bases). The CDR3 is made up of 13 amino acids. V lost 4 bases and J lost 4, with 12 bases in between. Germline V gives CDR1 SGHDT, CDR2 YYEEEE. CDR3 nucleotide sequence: TGTGCCAGCAGCCTGGACTTTTTTTACGAGCAGTACTTC. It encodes CASSLDFFYEQYF.

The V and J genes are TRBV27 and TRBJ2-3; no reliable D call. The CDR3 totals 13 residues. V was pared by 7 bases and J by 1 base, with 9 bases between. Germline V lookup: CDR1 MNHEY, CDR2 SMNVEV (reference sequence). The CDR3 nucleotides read TGTGCCAGCAAGGCTCTGGGCACAGATACGCAGTATTTT. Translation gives CASKALGTDTQYF.

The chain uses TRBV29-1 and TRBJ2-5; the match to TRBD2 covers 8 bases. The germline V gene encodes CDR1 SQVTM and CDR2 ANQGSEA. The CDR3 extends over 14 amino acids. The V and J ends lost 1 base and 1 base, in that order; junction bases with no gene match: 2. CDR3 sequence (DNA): TGCAGCGTTGAAGTTGCGGGAGGCCAAGAGACCCAGTACTTC. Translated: CSVEVAGGQETQYF. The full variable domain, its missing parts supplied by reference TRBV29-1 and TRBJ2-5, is SAVISQKPSRDICQRGTSLTIQCQVDSQVTMMFWYRQQPGQSLTLIATANQGSEATYESGFVIDKFPISRPNLTFSTLTVSNMSPEDSSIYLCSVEVAGGQETQYFGPGTRLLVL.

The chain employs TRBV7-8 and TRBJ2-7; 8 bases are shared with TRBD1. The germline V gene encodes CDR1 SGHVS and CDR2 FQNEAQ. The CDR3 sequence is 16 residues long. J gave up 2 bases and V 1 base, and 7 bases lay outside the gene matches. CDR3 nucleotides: TGTGCCAGCAGCTTAGGGCGAACAGGGGGGACCTACGAGCAGTACTTC. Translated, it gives CASSLGRTGGTYEQYF. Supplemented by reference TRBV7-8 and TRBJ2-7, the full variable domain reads GAGVSQSPRYKVAKRGQDVALRCDPISGHVSLFWYQQALGQGPEFLTYFQNEAQLDKSGLPSDRFFAERPEGSVSTLKIQRTQQEDSAVYLCASSLGRTGGTYEQYFGPGTRLTVT.

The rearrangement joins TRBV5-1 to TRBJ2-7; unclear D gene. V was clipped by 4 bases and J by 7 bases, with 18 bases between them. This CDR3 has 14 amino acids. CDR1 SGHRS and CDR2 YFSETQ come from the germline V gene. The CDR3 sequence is CASSLGSNMREQYF. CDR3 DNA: TGCGCCAGCAGCCTCGGATCGAACATGCGGGAGCAGTACTTC. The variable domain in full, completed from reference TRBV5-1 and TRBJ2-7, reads KAGVTQTPRYLIKTRGQQVTLSCSPISGHRSVSWYQQTPGQGLQFLFEYFSETQRNKGNFPGRFSGRQFSNSRSEMNVSTLELGDSALYLCASSLGSNMREQYFGPGTRLTVT.

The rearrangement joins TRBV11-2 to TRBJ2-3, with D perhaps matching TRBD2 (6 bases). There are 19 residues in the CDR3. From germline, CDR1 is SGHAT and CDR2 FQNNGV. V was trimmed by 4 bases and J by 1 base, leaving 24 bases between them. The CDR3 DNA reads TGTGCCAGCAGCTCGAGGGGAGGTCGTAGTCCTAGGGGCACAGATACGCAGTATTTT. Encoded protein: CASSSRGGRSPRGTDTQYF.